The sequence of this T cell receptor (beta chain) was determined in a study of blood T cell repertoires in COVID-19. Source study methods: Reference gene primers were amplified, and this amplification served to estimate nucleated cell counts. Sequencing used immunoSEQ multiplex PCR; TCRdb keeps in-frame clones, though not all of them. The DNA gave D and trimming, while V, J and clone size come from that table. The data hold roughly 220,000 clones, with about four fifths observed a single time. V was clipped by 3 bases and J by 6 bases, with 23 bases between them. This CDR3 region has 17 residues. Germline V lookup: CDR1 LGHNA, CDR2 YNFKEQ. This clone was seen more than once but under ten times.

This clonotype was obtained from a woman of 80 years or more with COVID-19, enrolled during active disease. Sequenced: peripheral blood. V usage is TRBV4-2 and J usage is TRBJ1-2; perhaps TRBD1 as D (6 bases). The CDR3 here is CASSHAGRGTRRDGYTF. The CDR3 nucleotides read TGTGCCAGCAGCCATGCAGGCAGGGGAACAAGAAGGGATGGCTACACCTTC.